The T cell receptor beta chain under discussion was sequenced for a study of T-cell reconstitution after alpha-beta-depleted transplantation in children. After removal of 0 bases from V and 4 bases from J, the junction contained 6 bases not matched to a gene. The germline V gene has CDR1 DFQATT and CDR2 SNEGSKA (reference sequence). The CDR3 loop spans 16 amino acids. This clonotype was observed a handful of times. Unique molecular identifiers were incorporated into the prepared TCRbeta library. Using its own MiXCR run on the PCR reads, TCRdb lists one record per CDR3 protein. There are 640,000 or so distinct CDR3 sequences in the sample; approximately 16% occur only once, and over 0.95% lies in the top ten.

This chain connects TRBV20-1 to TRBJ2-3; 11 bases are shared with TRBD2. The sample was PBMCs from the stem cell graft donor, taken from the stem cell graft. The receptor was isolated from a human donor who donated a stem cell graft to a child with acute myeloid leukemia. For the CDR3, the DNA is TGCAGTGCTAGAGATCATACTAGCGGGGGCGCAGATACGCAGTATTTT. It specifies CSARDHTSGGADTQYF.